The 30 T cell receptor beta chains reported below all come from one sample, sequenced in a study of blood T cell repertoires in COVID-19. The protocol was immunoSEQ multiplex PCR, while the TCRdb copy is restricted to in-frame clones and leaves out a portion. Seen here are roughly 75,000 clones, 85% observed once, and the top ten hold 9.6%. Sequencing was carried out using peripheral blood. Every receptor here comes from a man aged 50 to 59 with COVID-19, enrolled during active disease.

This clone was seen a handful of times. The rearrangement joins TRBV28 to TRBJ1-2, with unresolved D. V was clipped by 6 bases and J by 2 bases, with 16 bases between them. There are 15 residues in the CDR3. Germline-derived CDR1 and CDR2 are MDHEN and SYDVKM. The CDR3 bases are TGTGCCAGCAGAACAAAACTTGCTAGGAACTATGGCTACACCTTC. Translation: CASRTKLARNYGYTF.

The gene calls are TRBV6-5 and TRBJ1-4; D possibly corresponds to TRBD1 (5 bases). Trimming shortened V by 6 bases and J by 4 bases, and 9 bases separated the two germline ends. This CDR3 has 13 amino acids. Germline values: CDR1 MNHEY, CDR2 SVGAGI. The CDR3 region is CASRGGFNEKLFF. DNA of the CDR3: TGTGCCAGCAGGGGGGGGTTTAATGAAAAACTGTTTTTT.

The CDR3 nucleotides read TGTGCCTGGAGTAGGAGTGAAAAACTGTTTTTT. This encodes CAWSRSEKLFF. The rearrangement links TRBV30 to TRBJ1-4; D is uncertain. V was shortened by 2 bases and J by 7 bases, with 5 bases between the two germline ends. The CDR3 runs to 11 residues. Germline-derived CDR1 and CDR2 are GTSNPN and SVGIG (reference sequence).

Only one count was recorded for this clone. The V and J genes are TRBV6-6 and TRBJ2-7, with a weak D call TRBD2 (5 bases). Germline V CDR1 and CDR2: MNHNY, SVGAGI (reference sequence). Trimming removed 2 bases at V and 5 bases at J, with 7 bases between. The CDR3 has 12 amino acids. This chain's CDR3 is CASSYGRDEQYF. In DNA form, the CDR3 reads TGTGCCAGCAGTTACGGGCGGGACGAGCAGTACTTC.

The genes are TRBV6-5 and TRBJ1-6; D ambiguous. The germline V gene encodes CDR1 MNHEY and CDR2 SVGAGI. Trimming shortened V by 5 bases and J by 4 bases, and 12 bases separated the two germline ends. The CDR3 has 15 residues. Written as DNA, the CDR3 is TGTGCCAGCAGTCGGGGATTAGGGTATAATTCACCCCTCCACTTT. This translates into CASSRGLGYNSPLHF.

There are a few counts of this clone. The chain carries TRBV28 and TRBJ1-1; D is perhaps TRBD1 (5 bases). Germline V CDR1 and CDR2: MDHEN, SYDVKM. With 8 bases removed from V and 8 bases from J, the gap between germline ends came to 15 bases. The CDR3 contains 12 residues. CDR3 protein: CASLSQGQEAFF. CDR3 nucleotide sequence: TGTGCCAGCCTTTCCCAGGGTCAGGAAGCTTTCTTT.

The chain employs TRBV5-5 and TRBJ1-2, with 7 bases lining up with TRBD1. The CDR3 covers 15 residues. Losses at the gene ends were 0 bases for V and 7 bases for J; bases not matched to a gene: 9. Germline loops: CDR1 SGHKS, CDR2 YYEKEE (reference sequence). The CDR3 nucleotides are TGTGCCAGCAGCTTGGCCGGGAGGGGGCAGGGTGGCTACACCTTC. Translating it yields CASSLAGRGQGGYTF.

The rearrangement links TRBV5-1 to TRBJ2-1; the D gene is possibly TRBD2 (6 bases). Germline loops: CDR1 SGHRS, CDR2 YFSETQ. V was shortened by 3 bases and J by 4 bases, with 23 bases between the two germline ends. The CDR3 spans 18 residues. As DNA, the CDR3 is TGCGCCAGCAGCTCTCCACTACTAGCTCTCGAGTGGTACAATGAGCAGTTCTTC. It encodes CASSSPLLALEWYNEQFF.

This chain connects TRBV4-1 to TRBJ2-3, with 9 bases aligning to TRBD1. J gave up 3 bases and V 6 bases, and 4 bases lay outside the gene matches. Germline V gives CDR1 MGHRA, CDR2 YSYEKL. The CDR3 is made up of 14 amino acids. CDR3 in amino acids: CASRLQGATDTQYF. The CDR3 DNA is TGCGCCAGCAGGCTACAGGGGGCAACAGATACGCAGTATTTT.

The chain is built from TRBV5-4 and TRBJ2-6; 7 bases line up with TRBD1. Looked up from germline, CDR1 is SGHNT and CDR2 is YYREEE (reference sequence). With 2 bases clipped from V and 13 bases from J, the junction kept 12 bases outside the gene matches. This CDR3 is built from 15 residues. This chain's CDR3 is CASSFEGGRPRVLTF. CDR3 nucleotide sequence: TGTGCCAGCAGCTTCGAAGGGGGCCGGCCGAGAGTCCTGACTTTC.

Only a few counts were recorded for this clone. The chain links TRBV28 to TRBJ1-1, with a possible D match to TRBD1 (5 bases). The CDR3 is 13 residues long. V lost 11 bases and J lost 1, with 14 bases in between. CDR1 is MDHEN and CDR2 is SYDVKM in the germline V gene. The CDR3 spells CAVSWTKNTEAFF. The CDR3 bases are TGTGCCGTTTCTTGGACAAAGAACACTGAAGCTTTCTTT.

The J gene is TRBJ2-3, the V gene TRBV19, with no clear D. Germline V CDR1 and CDR2: LNHDA, SQIVND (reference sequence). The length of the CDR3 is 14 residues. Trimming removed 3 bases at V and 2 bases at J, with 9 bases between. This CDR3 reads CASSIRAHTDTQYF. Written as DNA, the CDR3 is TGTGCCAGTAGTATCCGAGCGCACACAGATACGCAGTATTTT.

The chain links TRBV5-1 to TRBJ2-3; TRBD2 aligns across 11 bases. This CDR3 has 17 amino acids. The germline V gene encodes CDR1 SGHRS and CDR2 YFSETQ. V lost 2 bases to trimming and J lost 7 bases; unmatched junction nucleotides: 12. The CDR3 here is CASSLGFTSGRGNTQYF. CDR3 nucleotides: TGCGCCAGCAGCTTAGGGTTTACTAGCGGGAGAGGGAATACGCAGTATTTT.

V is TRBV6-5 and J is TRBJ2-1; 7 nucleotides align to TRBD2. CDR1 is MNHEY and CDR2 is SVGAGI in the germline V gene. This CDR3 is built from 14 residues. Trimming at V came to 5 bases and at J to 1 base, leaving 2 bases not matched to a gene. CDR3 sequence: CASSRRESYNEQFF. CDR3 coding DNA: TGTGCCAGCAGTCGGCGGGAGTCCTACAATGAGCAGTTCTTC.

CDR3 coding DNA: TGTGCCAGCAGCTTGCTAGGGGGCAAAGGGGCCCAGTACTTC. This sequence encodes CASSLLGGKGAQYF. This chain links TRBV11-2 with TRBJ2-5; 7 bases agree with TRBD1. V trimming: 3 bases; J trimming: 9 bases; junction bases outside the gene matches: 10. Germline CDR1 SGHAT, CDR2 FQNNGV. CDR3 size: 14 residues.

Here the CDR3 reads CAALRRGYSNQPQHF. The CDR3 bases are TGTGCCGCCCTCCGGAGGGGATATAGCAATCAGCCCCAGCATTTT. The J gene is TRBJ1-5, the V gene TRBV28, with D perhaps TRBD1 (5 bases). The V gene lost 11 bases and the J gene lost 0 bases, with 17 bases spanning the gap. Germline CDR1 and CDR2: MDHEN and SYDVKM. This CDR3 has 15 residues. Drawing the rest from reference TRBV28 and TRBJ1-5, the complete variable domain is DVKVTQSSRYLVKRTGEKVFLECVQDMDHENMFWYRQDPGLGLRLIYFSYDVKMKEKGDIPEGYSVSREKKERFSLILESASTNQTSMYLCAALRRGYSNQPQHFGDGTRLSIL.

This chain uses TRBV7-2 with TRBJ2-3; TRBD2 matches at 9 bases. V dropped 3 bases and J dropped 2; count of bases not matched to a gene: 6. Germline CDR1 reads SGHTA; CDR2 reads FQGNSA. This CDR3 has 16 residues. The CDR3 DNA is TGTGCCAGCAGCTTCGAAAGCGGGAGGAACACAGATACGCAGTATTTT. Its translation is CASSFESGRNTDTQYF.

This chain uses TRBV5-1 with TRBJ2-2; 7 bases align to TRBD2. The CDR3 covers 13 residues. The germline V gene has CDR1 SGHRS and CDR2 YFSETQ. V lost 0 bases to trimming and J lost 11 bases; unmatched junction nucleotides: 4. Here the CDR3 DNA reads TGCGCCAGCAGCTTGGCCGGGGGGAGCGAGCTGTTTTTT. Its translation is CASSLAGGSELFF.

The chain joins TRBV7-8 to TRBJ1-5; 7 bases are a match to TRBD1. Germline values: CDR1 SGHVS, CDR2 FQNEAQ. CDR3 length: 15 residues. V lost 5 bases to trimming and J lost 6 bases; unmatched junction nucleotides: 10. This CDR3 is CASSPSRGPSQPQHF. The CDR3 DNA is TGTGCCAGCAGCCCCTCGAGGGGGCCAAGTCAGCCCCAGCATTTT.

The chain is built from TRBV6-2 or TRBV6-3 and TRBJ1-4, with 7 nucleotides matching TRBD1. Germline V gene sequence: CDR1 MNHEY, CDR2 SVGEGT. Trimming removed 6 bases from V and 0 bases from J; junction bases left unmatched: 7. This CDR3 has 16 amino acids. CDR3 in amino acids: CASSSTGPSTNEKLFF. The CDR3, as DNA: TGTGCCAGCAGCTCGACAGGGCCGTCAACTAATGAAAAACTGTTTTTT.

This clone occurred once. The chain has TRBV5-4 and TRBJ2-7; weak D call: TRBD1 (5 bases). The germline CDR1 and CDR2 sequences are SGHNT and YYREEE (reference sequence). This CDR3 spans 13 amino acids. V was shortened by 4 bases and J by 6 bases, with 14 bases between the two germline ends. The CDR3 spells CASSRYVQGEQYF. CDR3 in DNA: TGTGCCAGCAGCAGATACGTGCAGGGCGAGCAGTACTTC. Using reference TRBV5-4 and TRBJ2-7 for the parts outside the CDR3, the full variable domain is ETGVTQSPTHLIKTRGQQVTLRCSSQSGHNTVSWYQQALGQGPQFIFQYYREEENGRGNFPPRFSGLQFPNYSSELNVNALELDDSALYLCASSRYVQGEQYFGPGTRLTVT.

CDR3 DNA: TGCGCCAGCAGCTTCGGGAAGTCGGATGGCGAAAAACTGTTTTTT. This translates into CASSFGKSDGEKLFF. The chain is built from TRBV5-1 and TRBJ1-4; D is uncertain. Trimming stripped 2 bases from V and 8 bases from J, with 16 bases between. Germline loops: CDR1 SGHRS, CDR2 YFSETQ. This CDR3 comprises 15 residues.

The rearrangement uses TRBV27 and TRBJ2-1; 13 bases are a match to TRBD2. V gave up 5 bases and J gave up 0 bases; unmatched junction bases: 7. The V gene's germline CDR1 is MNHEY and CDR2 SMNVEV (reference sequence). CDR3 size: 18 residues. The CDR3 here is CASSTGTSGKNSYNEQFF. The CDR3, as DNA: TGTGCCAGCAGTACCGGGACTAGCGGGAAGAACTCCTACAATGAGCAGTTCTTC.

The chain is built from TRBV28 and TRBJ1-2; maybe TRBD1 (6 bases). V lost 2 bases and J lost 6, with 10 bases in between. Per the germline V gene, CDR1 is MDHEN and CDR2 is SYDVKM. This CDR3 comprises 13 residues. The CDR3 DNA is TGTGCCAGCAGTTTAGGACAGTTTCATGGCTACACCTTC. Its translation: CASSLGQFHGYTF.

The chain has TRBV9 and TRBJ2-1; 12 bases line up with TRBD2. The CDR3 has 19 residues. The junction had 10 bases not matched to a gene; V was cut back by 0 bases and J by 3 bases. The germline CDR1 and CDR2 sequences are SGDLS and YYNGEE. This chain's CDR3 is CASSVGLAGGPGSYNEQFF. CDR3 nucleotide sequence: TGTGCCAGCAGCGTAGGTCTAGCGGGAGGGCCAGGAAGCTACAATGAGCAGTTCTTC.

This chain joins TRBV7-9 and TRBJ1-6; possibly TRBD1 for D (6 bases). The V gene lost 1 base and the J gene lost 7 bases, with 11 bases spanning the gap. CDR1 is SEHNR and CDR2 is FQNEAQ in the germline V gene (reference sequence). CDR3 length equals 15 residues. Written as DNA, the CDR3 is TGTGCCAGCAGCTTAGGGACAGCCCCAAATTCACCCCTCCACTTT. This codes for CASSLGTAPNSPLHF.

The chain is built from TRBV30 and TRBJ1-1; D gene uncertain. The germline CDR1 and CDR2 sequences are GTSNPN and SVGIG (reference sequence). CDR3 size: 12 residues. Trimming stripped 2 bases from V and 1 base from J, with 5 bases between. CDR3 sequence (DNA): TGTGCCTGGAGTTCAGGGAACACTGAAGCTTTCTTT. This sequence encodes CAWSSGNTEAFF.

The chain recombines TRBV7-2 with TRBJ2-7; 7 bases map to TRBD2. This CDR3 comprises 15 residues. Germline V gene sequence: CDR1 SGHTA, CDR2 FQGNSA. With 1 base clipped from V and 3 bases from J, the junction kept 6 bases outside the gene matches. The CDR3 nucleotides read TGTGCCAGCAGCTTAGGGAGGGACTACATCTACGAGCAGTACTTC. It is translated as CASSLGRDYIYEQYF.

The chain recombines TRBV29-1 with TRBJ1-2, with TRBD1 matching 7 bases. The CDR3 sequence is 14 residues long. Germline V gene lookup returns CDR1 SQVTM and CDR2 ANQGSEA. V shed 4 bases and J 3 bases; nucleotides not matched to a gene: 8. The CDR3 reads CSVGPTGIHYGYTF. The CDR3 DNA reads TGCAGCGTTGGGCCGACAGGGATTCACTATGGCTACACCTTC.

V is TRBV2 and J is TRBJ2-7; 7 bases map to TRBD1. From germline, CDR1 is SNHLY and CDR2 FYNNEI. There are 13 residues in the CDR3. V was pared by 10 bases and J by 5 bases, with 11 bases of the junction left unmatched. CDR3 DNA: TGTGCCACCACAGGGGCCGCCGGGGACGAGCAGTACTTC. This gives the protein CATTGAAGDEQYF.